The clone carrying this T cell receptor (beta chain) occurred once. CDR3 size: 13 residues. V was cut by 7 bases and J by 10 bases, with 14 bases left in between. In germline, CDR1 is SNHLY, CDR2 FYNNEI. The data derive from a study of Ad26.COV2.S vaccination and SARS-CoV-2 variants. Measured with immunoSEQ multiplex PCR; TCRdb has only the in-frame clones, and not every one. This sample has around 340,000 clones, with about nine tenths found just once. Documented treatment: roughly 19 received Ad26.COV2.S at low or high dose, single or two shots; roughly five received placebo; per-sample allocation not given. The study sampled participants on day 63 after the first vaccine or placebo injection. An adult of 18-55 years in Boston served as donor. An Ad26 vector expressing Wuhan-strain SARS-CoV-2 spike served as the vaccine.

The chain is built from TRBV2 and TRBJ1-6; a possible D gene is TRBD1 (5 bases). The TCR sequence derives from a person aged 18-65 years who received the Ad26.COV2.S COVID-19 vaccine or a placebo. The material was peripheral blood, obtained in a trial of Ad26.COV2.S vaccine versus placebo. The CDR3 spells CASMGQGVSPLHF. The CDR3 coding sequence is TGTGCCAGCATGGGGCAGGGCGTCTCACCCCTCCACTTT.